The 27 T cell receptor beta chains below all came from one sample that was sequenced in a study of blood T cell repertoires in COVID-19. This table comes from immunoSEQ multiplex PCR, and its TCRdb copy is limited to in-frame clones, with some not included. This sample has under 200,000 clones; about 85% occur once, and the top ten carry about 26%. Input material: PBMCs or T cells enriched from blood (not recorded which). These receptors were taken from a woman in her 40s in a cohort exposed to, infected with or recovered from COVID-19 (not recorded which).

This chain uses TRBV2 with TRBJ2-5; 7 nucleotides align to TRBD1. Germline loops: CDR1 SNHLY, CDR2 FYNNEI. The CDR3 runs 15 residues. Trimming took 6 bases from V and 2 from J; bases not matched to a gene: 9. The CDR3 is CASRRRQGTQETQYF. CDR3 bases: TGTGCCAGCAGGCGTCGACAGGGCACTCAAGAGACCCAGTACTTC.

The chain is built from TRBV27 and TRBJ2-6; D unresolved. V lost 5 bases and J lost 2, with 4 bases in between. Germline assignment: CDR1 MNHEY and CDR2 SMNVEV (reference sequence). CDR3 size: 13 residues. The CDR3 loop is CASSPTGANVLTF. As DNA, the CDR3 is TGTGCCAGCAGTCCTACTGGGGCCAACGTCCTGACTTTC. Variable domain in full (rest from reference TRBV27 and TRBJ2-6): EAQVTQNPRYLITVTGKKLTVTCSQNMNHEYMSWYRQDPGLGLRQIYYSMNVEVTDKGDVPEGYKVSRKEKRNFPLILESPSPNQTSLYFCASSPTGANVLTFGAGSRLTVL.

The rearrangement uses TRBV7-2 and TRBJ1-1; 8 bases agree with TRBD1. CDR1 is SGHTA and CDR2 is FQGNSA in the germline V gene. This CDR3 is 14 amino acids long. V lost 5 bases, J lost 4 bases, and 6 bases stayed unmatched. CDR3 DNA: TGTGCCAGCAGCCCCGCCACAGGGGGCACTGAAGCTTTCTTT. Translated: CASSPATGGTEAFF.

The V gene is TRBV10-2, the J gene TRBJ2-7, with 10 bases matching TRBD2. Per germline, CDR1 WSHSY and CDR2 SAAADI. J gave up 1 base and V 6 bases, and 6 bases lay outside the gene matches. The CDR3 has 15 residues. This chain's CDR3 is CASRPTSGTSYEQYF. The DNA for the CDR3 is TGCGCCAGCAGGCCCACTAGCGGGACGTCCTACGAGCAGTACTTC.

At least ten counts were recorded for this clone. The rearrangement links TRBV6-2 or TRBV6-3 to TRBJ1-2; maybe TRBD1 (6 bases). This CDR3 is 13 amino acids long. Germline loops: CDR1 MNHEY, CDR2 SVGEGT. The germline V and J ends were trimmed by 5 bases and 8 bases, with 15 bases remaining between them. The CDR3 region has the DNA TGTGCCAGCAGTCAGCAGGGGTCAGAAGGCTACACCTTC. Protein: CASSQQGSEGYTF.

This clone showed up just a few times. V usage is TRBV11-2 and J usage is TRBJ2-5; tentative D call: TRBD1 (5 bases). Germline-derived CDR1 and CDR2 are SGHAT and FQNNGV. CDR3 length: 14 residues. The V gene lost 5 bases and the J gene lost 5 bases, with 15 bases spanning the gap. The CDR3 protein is CASSGPPGYETQYF. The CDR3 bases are TGTGCCAGCAGCGGCCCACCAGGGTACGAGACCCAGTACTTC.

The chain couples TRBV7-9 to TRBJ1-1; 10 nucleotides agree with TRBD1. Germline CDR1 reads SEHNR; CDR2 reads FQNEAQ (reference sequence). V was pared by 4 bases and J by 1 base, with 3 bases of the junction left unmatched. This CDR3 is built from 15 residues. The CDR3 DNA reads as TGTGCCAGCAGCTCCCGGGACAGGGGGAACACTGAAGCTTTCTTT. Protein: CASSSRDRGNTEAFF.

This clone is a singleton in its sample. DNA for the CDR3: TGCGCCAGCAGCCAAGTCGACAGGGCCTATGGCTACACCTTC. It encodes CASSQVDRAYGYTF. The chain carries TRBV4-1 and TRBJ1-2; 7 bases line up with TRBD1. The CDR3 totals 14 residues. Germline V CDR1 and CDR2: MGHRA, YSYEKL. The V segment lost 1 base and the J segment 4 bases; nucleotides outside the gene matches: 3.

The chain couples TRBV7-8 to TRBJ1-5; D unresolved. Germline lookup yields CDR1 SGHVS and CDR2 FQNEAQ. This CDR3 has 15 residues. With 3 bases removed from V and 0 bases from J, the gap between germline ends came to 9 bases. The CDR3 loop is CASSFVSNSNQPQHF. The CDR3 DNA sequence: TGTGCCAGCAGCTTTGTTAGTAATAGCAATCAGCCCCAGCATTTT.

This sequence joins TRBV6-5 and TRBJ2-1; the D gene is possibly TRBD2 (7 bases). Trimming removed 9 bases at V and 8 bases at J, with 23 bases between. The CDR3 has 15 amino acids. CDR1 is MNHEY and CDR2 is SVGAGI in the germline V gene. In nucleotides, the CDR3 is TGTGCCAGTTTGCCTCATGAGGGGGGGCGTGATGAGCAGTTCTTC. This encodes CASLPHEGGRDEQFF.

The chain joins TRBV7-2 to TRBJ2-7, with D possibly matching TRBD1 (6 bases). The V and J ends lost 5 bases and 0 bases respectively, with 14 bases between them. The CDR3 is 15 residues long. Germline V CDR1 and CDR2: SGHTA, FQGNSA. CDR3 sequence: CASSPRDKASYEQYF. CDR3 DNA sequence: TGTGCCAGCAGCCCCCGGGACAAAGCCTCCTACGAGCAGTACTTC.

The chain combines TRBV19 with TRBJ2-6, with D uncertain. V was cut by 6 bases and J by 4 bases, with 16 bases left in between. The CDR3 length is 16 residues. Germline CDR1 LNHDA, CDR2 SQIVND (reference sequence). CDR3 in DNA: TGTGCCAGTAGCCCTGCCCCGGGTCGGGGGGCCAACGTCCTGACTTTC. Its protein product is CASSPAPGRGANVLTF.

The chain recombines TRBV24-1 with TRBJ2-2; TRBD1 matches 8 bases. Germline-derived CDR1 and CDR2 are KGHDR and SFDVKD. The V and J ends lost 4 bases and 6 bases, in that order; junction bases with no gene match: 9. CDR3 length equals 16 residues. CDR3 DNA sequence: TGTGCCACCAGTGAAGGTCCAGGGGGCTTTCCCGGGGAGCTGTTTTTT. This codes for CATSEGPGGFPGELFF.

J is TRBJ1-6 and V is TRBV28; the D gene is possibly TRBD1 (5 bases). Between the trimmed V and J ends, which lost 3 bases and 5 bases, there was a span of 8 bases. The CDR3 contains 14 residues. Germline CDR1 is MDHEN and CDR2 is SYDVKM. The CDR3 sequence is CASSFGANNSPLHF. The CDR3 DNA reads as TGTGCCAGCAGTTTTGGGGCTAATAATTCACCCCTCCACTTT.

For the CDR3, the DNA is TGTGCCAGTGGGCACAGGGGCACTGAAGCTTTCTTT. Amino acids: CASGHRGTEAFF. The chain links TRBV19 to TRBJ1-1, with 7 nucleotides matching TRBD1. V gave up 8 bases and J gave up 4 bases; unmatched junction bases: 4. The CDR3 covers 12 residues. The germline CDR1 and CDR2 sequences are LNHDA and SQIVND (reference sequence).

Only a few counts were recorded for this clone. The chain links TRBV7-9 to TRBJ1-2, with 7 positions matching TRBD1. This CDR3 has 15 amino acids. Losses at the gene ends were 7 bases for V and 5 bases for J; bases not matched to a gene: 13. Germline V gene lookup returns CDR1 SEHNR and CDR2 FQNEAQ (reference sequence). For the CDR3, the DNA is TGTGCCAGCACCTCCGGGGCCGGGACAGCGTATGGCTACACCTTC. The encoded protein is CASTSGAGTAYGYTF.

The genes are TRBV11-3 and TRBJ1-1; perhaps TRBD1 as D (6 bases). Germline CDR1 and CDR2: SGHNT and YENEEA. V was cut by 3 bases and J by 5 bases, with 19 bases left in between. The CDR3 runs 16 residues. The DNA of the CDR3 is TGTGCCAGCAGCTTTTTCACCGGCGCAGGGGAGACTGAAGCTTTCTTT. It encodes CASSFFTGAGETEAFF.

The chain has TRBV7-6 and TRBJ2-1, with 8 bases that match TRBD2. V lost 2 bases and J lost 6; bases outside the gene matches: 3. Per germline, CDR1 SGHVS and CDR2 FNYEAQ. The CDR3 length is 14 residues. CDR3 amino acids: CASSLRSGGNEQFF. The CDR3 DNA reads TGTGCCAGCAGCTTAAGAAGCGGGGGCAATGAGCAGTTCTTC.

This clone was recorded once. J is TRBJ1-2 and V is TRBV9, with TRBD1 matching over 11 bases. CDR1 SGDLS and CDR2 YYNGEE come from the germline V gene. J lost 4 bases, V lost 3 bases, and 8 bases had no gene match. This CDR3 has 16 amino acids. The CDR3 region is CASSASRTGGFYGYTF. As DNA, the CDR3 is TGTGCCAGCAGCGCCTCCCGGACAGGGGGCTTCTATGGCTACACCTTC.

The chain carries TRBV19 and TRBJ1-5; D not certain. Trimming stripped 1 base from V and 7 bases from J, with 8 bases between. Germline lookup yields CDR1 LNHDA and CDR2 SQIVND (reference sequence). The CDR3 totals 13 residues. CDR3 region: CASSIGRKQPQHF. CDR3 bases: TGTGCCAGTAGTATAGGCAGAAAACAGCCCCAGCATTTT.

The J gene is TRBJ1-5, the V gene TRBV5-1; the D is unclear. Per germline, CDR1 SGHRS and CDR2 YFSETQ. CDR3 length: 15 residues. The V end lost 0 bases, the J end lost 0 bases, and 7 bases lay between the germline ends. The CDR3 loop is CASSLEAGSNQPQHF. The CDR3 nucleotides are TGCGCCAGCAGCTTGGAAGCAGGTAGCAATCAGCCCCAGCATTTT.

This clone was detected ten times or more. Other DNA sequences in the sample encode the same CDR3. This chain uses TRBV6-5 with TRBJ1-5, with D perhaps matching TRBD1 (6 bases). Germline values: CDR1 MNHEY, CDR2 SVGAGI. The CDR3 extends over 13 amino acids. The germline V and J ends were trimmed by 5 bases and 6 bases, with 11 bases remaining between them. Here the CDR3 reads CASSPTGGQPQHF. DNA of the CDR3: TGTGCCAGCAGTCCGACAGGTGGTCAGCCCCAGCATTTT.

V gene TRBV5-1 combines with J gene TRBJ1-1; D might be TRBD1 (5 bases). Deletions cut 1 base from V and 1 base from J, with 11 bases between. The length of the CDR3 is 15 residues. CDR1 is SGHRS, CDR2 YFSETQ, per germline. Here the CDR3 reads CASSLRGGANTEAFF. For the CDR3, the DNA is TGCGCCAGCAGCTTGCGAGGTGGGGCGAACACTGAAGCTTTCTTT.

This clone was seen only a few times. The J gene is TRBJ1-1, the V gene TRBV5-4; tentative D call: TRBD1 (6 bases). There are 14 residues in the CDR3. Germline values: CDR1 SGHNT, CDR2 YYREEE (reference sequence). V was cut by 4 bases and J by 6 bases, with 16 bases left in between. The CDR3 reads CASSVAQGRAEAFF. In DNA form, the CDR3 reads TGTGCCAGCAGCGTAGCACAGGGTCGCGCTGAAGCTTTCTTT.

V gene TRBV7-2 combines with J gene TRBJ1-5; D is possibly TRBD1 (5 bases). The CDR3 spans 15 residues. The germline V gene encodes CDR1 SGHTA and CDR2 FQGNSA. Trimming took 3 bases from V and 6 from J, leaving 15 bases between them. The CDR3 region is CASSLGPWGGQPQHF. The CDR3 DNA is TGTGCCAGCAGCTTGGGACCCTGGGGGGGTCAGCCCCAGCATTTT.

The CDR3 here is CASSLRRRGRPEAFF. The CDR3 DNA reads as TGTGCCAGCAGTTTGCGTAGGCGGGGGCGACCTGAAGCTTTCTTT. The rearrangement links TRBV28 to TRBJ1-1; D is possibly TRBD1 (6 bases). The ends were cut back, 3 bases at V and 6 bases at J, with 17 bases in the middle. The germline V gene encodes CDR1 MDHEN and CDR2 SYDVKM. CDR3 size: 15 residues.

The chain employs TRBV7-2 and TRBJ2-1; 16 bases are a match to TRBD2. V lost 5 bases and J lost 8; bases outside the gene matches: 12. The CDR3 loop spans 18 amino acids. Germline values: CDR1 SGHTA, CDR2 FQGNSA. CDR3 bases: TGTGCCAGCAGCCCAATGTTCACCGGGACTAGCGGGAGGGATGAGCAGTTCTTC. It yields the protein CASSPMFTGTSGRDEQFF.